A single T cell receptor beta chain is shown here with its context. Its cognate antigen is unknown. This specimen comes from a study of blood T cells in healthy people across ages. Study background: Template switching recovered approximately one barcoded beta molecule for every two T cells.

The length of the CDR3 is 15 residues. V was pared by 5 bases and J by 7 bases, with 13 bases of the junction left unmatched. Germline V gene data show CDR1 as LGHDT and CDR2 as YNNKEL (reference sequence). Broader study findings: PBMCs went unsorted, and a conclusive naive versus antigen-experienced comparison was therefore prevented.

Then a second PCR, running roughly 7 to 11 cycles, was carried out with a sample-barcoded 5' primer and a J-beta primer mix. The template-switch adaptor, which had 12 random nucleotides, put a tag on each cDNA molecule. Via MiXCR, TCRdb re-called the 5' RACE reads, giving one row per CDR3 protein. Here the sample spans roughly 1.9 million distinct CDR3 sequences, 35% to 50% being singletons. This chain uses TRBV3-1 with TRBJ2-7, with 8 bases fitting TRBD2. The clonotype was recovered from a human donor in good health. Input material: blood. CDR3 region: CASSSRGTSVSEQYF. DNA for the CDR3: TGTGCCAGCAGCTCCCGCGGGACTAGTGTTTCGGAGCAGTACTTC.